This entry lists 5 T cell receptor beta chains sequenced from one sample in a study of follicular helper T cells after annual influenza vaccination. Time point given: 2015-2016 season, pre-vaccination. Clones were read by immunoSEQ multiplex PCR, and TCRdb kept only the in-frame ones, dropping some. Among about 10,000 clones listed, roughly 90% were seen once. The sample was CXCR5+ CD38- circulating T follicular helper cells from blood, taken on the day of influenza vaccination. This sample's subset: circulating Tfh, non-naive CD4+CXCR5+PD-1+ (ICOS+CD38+ or ICOS-CD38-). Receptors were obtained from an adult who received the influenza vaccine.

The rearrangement links TRBV11-2 to TRBJ1-4; 8 bases agree with TRBD1. Germline loops: CDR1 SGHAT, CDR2 FQNNGV. Unmatched junction bases numbered 5, after V lost 6 bases and J lost 8 bases. This CDR3 has 13 amino acids. The chain's CDR3 is CASRRTGSEKLFF. The CDR3 DNA follows: TGTGCCAGCAGGCGGACAGGGTCAGAAAAACTGTTTTTT.

The table lists this clone with a count of one. The rearrangement uses TRBV6-6 and TRBJ1-2; D not certain. V was cut by 7 bases and J by 6 bases, with 18 bases left in between. The CDR3 spans 14 residues. Germline-derived CDR1 and CDR2 are MNHNY and SVGAGI (reference sequence). Written as DNA, the CDR3 is TGTGCCAGCACCCAAGTCGGGGAGGGAAATGGCTACACCTTC. Its translation: CASTQVGEGNGYTF.

This chain uses TRBV4-1 with TRBJ2-3; 10 nucleotides agree with TRBD2. After removal of 1 base from V and 6 bases from J, the junction contained 7 bases not matched to a gene. CDR1 is MGHRA, CDR2 YSYEKL, per germline. This CDR3 contains 16 residues. CDR3 amino acids: CASSQGASGGSDTQYF. In nucleotides, the CDR3 is TGCGCCAGCAGCCAAGGGGCTAGCGGGGGATCGGATACGCAGTATTTT.

The chain joins TRBV19 to TRBJ2-3; a possible D gene is TRBD1 (5 bases). Trimming cost V 3 bases and J 0 bases, with 13 bases left between them. This CDR3 has 16 residues. From germline, CDR1 is LNHDA and CDR2 SQIVND (reference sequence). CDR3 DNA: TGTGCCAGTAGTATTGGGGCGGCTACTAGCACAGATACGCAGTATTTT. Residues: CASSIGAATSTDTQYF.

The chain recombines TRBV27 with TRBJ1-1; maybe TRBD1 (5 bases). Germline CDR1 reads MNHEY; CDR2 reads SMNVEV (reference sequence). V was cut by 5 bases and J by 6 bases, with 19 bases left in between. The CDR3 has 15 amino acids. CDR3 sequence (DNA): TGTGCCAGCAGTCTGAAAGCTGGGACCTTGGCTGAAGCTTTCTTT. This codes for CASSLKAGTLAEAFF.